This T cell receptor (beta chain) was sequenced in a study of Graves' ophthalmopathy and Graves' hyperthyroidism. Overall study context: Pretreatment peripheral blood was obtained at initial diagnosis.

The evidence that diagnosis relied on was clinical symptoms, serum thyroxine, TRAb, thyroid ultrasound and orbital computed tomography. There are a few counts of this clonotype. The CDR3 is made up of 17 amino acids. Trimming at V came to 1 base and at J to 4 bases, leaving 13 bases not matched to a gene. In germline, CDR1 is KGHSH, CDR2 LQKENI. Amplification from RNA transcripts yielded the TCR beta CDR3 regions. RT-PCR in the first round used HTBI primers; a second-round multiplex PCR followed. TCRdb independently ran MiXCR on the multiplex PCR reads; one entry per CDR3 protein. The sample shows around 400,000 distinct CDR3 sequences, roughly 21% of them seen only once.

This clonotype was obtained from a woman aged 18-29 years with stable Graves' hyperthyroidism. V is TRBV18 and J is TRBJ2-7; 7 positions agree with TRBD1. The sample taken for sequencing was peripheral blood. The CDR3 is CASSPLQGVESPYEQYF. DNA of the CDR3: TGTGCCAGCTCACCACTTCAGGGGGTGGAATCCCCGTACGAGCAGTACTTC.